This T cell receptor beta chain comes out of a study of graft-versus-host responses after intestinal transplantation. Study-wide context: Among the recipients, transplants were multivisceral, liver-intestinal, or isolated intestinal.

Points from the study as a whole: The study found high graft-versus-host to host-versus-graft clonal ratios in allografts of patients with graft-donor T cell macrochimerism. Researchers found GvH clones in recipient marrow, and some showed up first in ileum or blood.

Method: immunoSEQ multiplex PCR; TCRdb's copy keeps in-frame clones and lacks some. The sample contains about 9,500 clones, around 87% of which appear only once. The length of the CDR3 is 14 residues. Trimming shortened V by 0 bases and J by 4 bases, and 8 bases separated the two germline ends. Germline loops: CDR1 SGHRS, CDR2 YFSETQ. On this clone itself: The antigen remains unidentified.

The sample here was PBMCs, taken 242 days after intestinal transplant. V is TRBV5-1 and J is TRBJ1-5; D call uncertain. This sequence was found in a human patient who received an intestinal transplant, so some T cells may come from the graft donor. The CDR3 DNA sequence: TGCGCCAGCAGCTTGGTAGGTGAGAATCAGCCCCAGCATTTT. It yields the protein CASSLVGENQPQHF.